Listed below are T cell receptor beta chains from one sample, sequenced in a study of blood T cell repertoires in COVID-19. Data came from immunoSEQ multiplex PCR; TCRdb stores just in-frame clones and leaves some out. The sample carries around 150,000 clones, about 80% recorded once. The sample was peripheral blood. The receptors were gathered from a man aged 50 to 60 with acute or convalescent COVID-19. Both conserved end residues are part of each CDR3. Each record gives: V gene, CDR3 length, J gene, D gene, clone size, CDR3 protein, CDR3 DNA. A D gene is named only where the DNA matches it firmly. The listing skips clone size in some rows; elsewhere it reads once, few, many or a size class.

V: TRBV20-1; length: 14; J: TRBJ1-2; D: TRBD1; size: NA; CDR3: CSASPGTENYGYTF; DNA: TGCAGTGCTAGTCCCGGGACAGAGAACTATGGCTACACCTTC
V: TRBV12-3/TRBV12-4; length: 13; J: TRBJ2-5; D: TRBD1; size: NA; CDR3: CASSSGGWETQYF; DNA: TGTGCCAGCAGTTCAGGGGGCTGGGAGACCCAGTACTTC
V: TRBV27; length: 16; J: TRBJ2-2; D: NA; size: few; CDR3: CASSLRGLQNTGELFF; DNA: TGTGCCAGCAGTTTACGGGGGTTGCAGAACACCGGGGAGCTGTTTTTT
V: TRBV3-1/TRBV3-2; length: 12; J: TRBJ1-1; D: NA; size: NA; CDR3: CASRHRDTEAFF; DNA: TGTGCCAGCAGGCACAGGGACACTGAAGCTTTCTTT
V: TRBV19; length: 16; J: TRBJ2-3; D: NA; size: NA; CDR3: CASRPRHQRPADTQYF; DNA: TGTGCCAGTAGACCACGCCACCAGAGGCCCGCAGATACGCAGTATTTT
V: TRBV12-3/TRBV12-4; length: 11; J: TRBJ2-3; D: NA; size: NA; CDR3: CASRLTDTQYF; DNA: TGTGCCAGCAGACTAACAGATACGCAGTATTTT
V: TRBV23-1; length: 16; J: TRBJ1-6; D: TRBD1; size: few; CDR3: CASSPASDRGYSPLHF; DNA: TGCGCCAGCAGTCCGGCTTCCGACAGGGGTTATTCACCCCTCCACTTT
V: TRBV3-1/TRBV3-2; length: 15; J: TRBJ1-1; D: NA; size: NA; CDR3: CASSQTGLAGTEAFF; DNA: TGTGCCAGCAGCCAGACAGGCCTAGCGGGCACTGAAGCTTTCTTT
V: TRBV11-2; length: 13; J: TRBJ1-1; D: NA; size: NA; CDR3: CASSFRETNGAFF; DNA: TGTGCCAGCAGCTTTCGAGAGACTAACGGAGCTTTCTTT
V: TRBV3-1/TRBV3-2; length: 13; J: TRBJ2-3; D: NA; size: NA; CDR3: CASSQAGTDTQYF; DNA: TGTGCCAGCAGCCAAGCGGGCACAGATACGCAGTATTTT
V: TRBV18; length: 12; J: TRBJ1-1; D: NA; size: NA; CDR3: CASSGGNTEAFF; DNA: TGTGCCAGCTCCGGGGGGAACACTGAAGCTTTCTTT
V: TRBV14; length: 16; J: TRBJ1-1; D: NA; size: NA; CDR3: CASSQDWGRGGTEAFF; DNA: TGTGCCAGCAGCCAAGATTGGGGGAGAGGGGGCACTGAAGCTTTCTTT
V: TRBV19; length: 17; J: TRBJ2-3; D: TRBD1; size: NA; CDR3: CASSIGGTGRVTDTQYF; DNA: TGTGCCAGTAGTATAGGGGGGACAGGTCGGGTCACAGATACGCAGTATTTT
V: TRBV11-3; length: 13; J: TRBJ2-5; D: TRBD1; size: NA; CDR3: CASSSGQFGTQYF; DNA: TGTGCCAGCAGCTCGGGACAGTTTGGGACCCAGTACTTC
V: TRBV14; length: 15; J: TRBJ1-6; D: TRBD1; size: once; CDR3: CASSLLGTDYSPLHF; DNA: TGTGCCAGCAGCCTGCTCGGGACAGACTATTCACCCCTCCACTTT
V: TRBV2; length: 16; J: TRBJ2-5; D: TRBD2; size: once; CDR3: CASNWGRGGGQETQYF; DNA: TGTGCCAGCAACTGGGGGCGCGGGGGGGGACAAGAGACCCAGTACTTC
V: TRBV3-1/TRBV3-2; length: 14; J: TRBJ2-4; D: NA; size: NA; CDR3: CASSQDVGSNIQYF; DNA: TGTGCCAGCAGCCAAGATGTCGGGTCAAACATTCAGTACTTC
V: TRBV6-2/TRBV6-3; length: 15; J: TRBJ1-6; D: TRBD1; size: NA; CDR3: CASSYNTGGNSPLHF; DNA: TGTGCCAGCAGTTACAACACAGGGGGTAATTCACCCCTCCACTTT
V: TRBV19; length: 15; J: TRBJ1-2; D: TRBD1; size: NA; CDR3: CASSIVGQGSWGYTF; DNA: TGTGCCAGTAGTATTGTGGGACAGGGCTCGTGGGGCTACACCTTC
V: TRBV5-1; length: 17; J: TRBJ2-1; D: TRBD1; size: NA; CDR3: CASSGKTGTANNNEQFF; DNA: TGCGCCAGCAGCGGCAAGACAGGGACAGCTAATAACAATGAGCAGTTCTTC
V: TRBV19; length: 13; J: TRBJ1-3; D: NA; size: NA; CDR3: CASRLYSGNTIYF; DNA: TGTGCCAGTAGACTGTACTCTGGAAACACCATATATTTT
V: TRBV7-9; length: 14; J: TRBJ1-6; D: TRBD1; size: NA; CDR3: CASSFGTGSSPLHF; DNA: TGTGCCAGCAGCTTTGGGACAGGGTCTTCACCCCTCCACTTT
V: TRBV3-1/TRBV3-2; length: 16; J: TRBJ1-3; D: TRBD1; size: NA; CDR3: CASSHHGTGGGNTIYF; DNA: TGTGCCAGCAGCCACCACGGGACAGGGGGCGGAAACACCATATATTTT
V: TRBV12-3/TRBV12-4; length: 12; J: TRBJ1-2; D: NA; size: NA; CDR3: CASSFLEVGYTF; DNA: TGTGCCAGCAGTTTTTTGGAGGTGGGCTACACCTTC
V: TRBV27; length: 15; J: TRBJ1-2; D: TRBD1; size: few; CDR3: CASSLSEGAKYGYTF; DNA: TGTGCCAGCAGTTTATCGGAGGGGGCTAAGTATGGCTACACCTTC
V: TRBV9; length: 16; J: TRBJ1-6; D: NA; size: NA; CDR3: CASSATPGTYNSPLHF; DNA: TGTGCCAGCAGCGCCACCCCGGGGACCTATAATTCACCCCTCCACTTT
V: TRBV19; length: 14; J: TRBJ1-4; D: NA; size: medium-sized; CDR3: CASSLTFTNEKLFF; DNA: TGTGCCAGTAGCCTGACATTTACTAATGAAAAACTGTTTTTT
V: TRBV6-1; length: 14; J: TRBJ1-3; D: NA; size: once; CDR3: CASSETGRGNTIYF; DNA: TGTGCCAGCAGTGAGACAGGCCGTGGAAACACCATATATTTT
V: TRBV21-1; length: 16; J: TRBJ2-1; D: NA; size: NA; CDR3: CASSNLRGAPYNEQFF; DNA: TGTGCCAGCAGCAATCTTCGCGGGGCGCCGTACAATGAGCAGTTCTTC
V: TRBV15; length: 15; J: TRBJ1-2; D: TRBD1; size: NA; CDR3: CATRPLTGLTYGYTF; DNA: TGTGCCACCAGACCCTTGACAGGGCTTACCTATGGCTACACCTTC
V: TRBV6-1; length: 14; J: TRBJ1-4; D: NA; size: NA; CDR3: CASSEPSANEKLFF; DNA: TGTGCCAGCAGTGAACCCTCGGCTAATGAAAAACTGTTTTTT
V: TRBV6-5; length: 10; J: TRBJ2-3; D: NA; size: NA; CDR3: CVPSTDTQYF; DNA: TGTGTCCCTTCCACAGATACGCAGTATTTT
V: TRBV3-1/TRBV3-2; length: 13; J: TRBJ1-1; D: NA; size: NA; CDR3: CASSQATGTEAFF; DNA: TGTGCCAGCAGCCAAGCGACGGGCACTGAAGCTTTCTTT
V: TRBV5-1; length: 16; J: TRBJ2-4; D: NA; size: NA; CDR3: CASSFETGRGKNIQYF; DNA: TGCGCCAGCAGCTTCGAGACAGGCAGGGGCAAAAACATTCAGTACTTC
V: TRBV7-6; length: 16; J: TRBJ1-1; D: NA; size: NA; CDR3: CASTQGPGNSGTEAFF; DNA: TGTGCCAGCACCCAAGGCCCCGGCAATTCGGGCACTGAAGCTTTCTTT
V: TRBV5-4; length: 16; J: TRBJ2-6; D: NA; size: NA; CDR3: CASTFGGTVGANVLTF; DNA: TGTGCCAGCACCTTCGGCGGGACAGTTGGGGCCAACGTCCTGACTTTC
V: TRBV6-5; length: 15; J: TRBJ1-3; D: TRBD1; size: few; CDR3: CASSYGTGTGNTIYF; DNA: TGTGCCAGCAGTTACGGGACAGGGACTGGAAACACCATATATTTT
V: TRBV4-2; length: 13; J: TRBJ1-2; D: NA; size: NA; CDR3: CASSQEGRYGYTF; DNA: TGTGCCAGCAGCCAGGAGGGCCGCTATGGCTACACCTTC
V: TRBV30; length: 15; J: TRBJ2-3; D: TRBD1; size: NA; CDR3: CAWSGWQGVGDTQYF; DNA: TGTGCCTGGAGTGGCTGGCAGGGGGTCGGAGATACGCAGTATTTT
V: TRBV6-1; length: 16; J: TRBJ2-5; D: TRBD2; size: NA; CDR3: CASSERAGRAQETQYF; DNA: TGTGCCAGCAGTGAACGGGCAGGGAGGGCCCAAGAGACCCAGTACTTC
V: TRBV10-1; length: 13; J: TRBJ1-2; D: TRBD1; size: NA; CDR3: CASSGTGYYGYTF; DNA: TGCGCCAGCAGTGGGACAGGGTACTATGGCTACACCTTC
V: TRBV14; length: 15; J: TRBJ2-3; D: TRBD2; size: NA; CDR3: CASSPRGVGIDTQYF; DNA: TGTGCCAGCAGCCCGCGGGGGGTCGGTATAGATACGCAGTATTTT
V: TRBV5-6; length: 16; J: TRBJ2-2; D: TRBD1; size: NA; CDR3: CASSLAGTGRPGELFF; DNA: TGTGCCAGCAGCTTGGCCGGGACAGGGAGGCCCGGGGAGCTGTTTTTT
V: TRBV10-1; length: 15; J: TRBJ1-2; D: TRBD1; size: NA; CDR3: CASSDRTGTNYGYTF; DNA: TGCGCCAGCAGTGATCGGACAGGTACAAACTATGGCTACACCTTC
V: TRBV13; length: 14; J: TRBJ2-7; D: NA; size: NA; CDR3: CASSSRQALNEQYF; DNA: TGTGCCAGCAGCTCTCGACAGGCTTTGAACGAGCAGTACTTC
V: TRBV5-1; length: 16; J: TRBJ2-2; D: TRBD2; size: once; CDR3: CASSWQTSGNTGELFF; DNA: TGCGCCAGCAGCTGGCAGACTAGCGGGAACACCGGGGAGCTGTTTTTT
V: TRBV7-2; length: 15; J: TRBJ2-7; D: TRBD1; size: NA; CDR3: CASSPADRGLYEQYF; DNA: TGTGCCAGCAGCCCAGCGGACAGGGGGCTCTACGAGCAGTACTTC
V: TRBV25-1; length: 17; J: TRBJ1-4; D: TRBD1; size: NA; CDR3: CASSAGTGSATNEKLFF; DNA: TGTGCCAGCAGTGCCGGGACAGGGTCTGCAACTAATGAAAAACTGTTTTTT
V: TRBV13; length: 15; J: TRBJ1-4; D: NA; size: once; CDR3: CASSAKWASNEKLFF; DNA: TGTGCCAGCAGCGCGAAGTGGGCATCAAATGAAAAACTGTTTTTT
V: TRBV5-6; length: 13; J: TRBJ1-2; D: TRBD1; size: few; CDR3: CASRPGQGDGYTF; DNA: TGTGCCAGCAGGCCAGGACAGGGCGATGGCTACACCTTC
V: TRBV30; length: 14; J: TRBJ1-5; D: TRBD1; size: NA; CDR3: CAWSVQGGPQPQHF; DNA: TGTGCCTGGAGTGTACAGGGGGGGCCCCAGCCCCAGCATTTT
V: TRBV30; length: 14; J: TRBJ2-5; D: TRBD1; size: NA; CDR3: CALYQGVISETQYF; DNA: TGTGCCTTATACCAGGGGGTTATTTCAGAGACCCAGTACTTC